This TCR beta chain was retrieved from a study of shared clonotypes between healthy human individuals. On the study more broadly: For every donor, three CD4 naive, three CD4 memory, two CD8 naive and one CD8 memory plates were used.

V was trimmed by 7 bases and J by 0 bases, leaving 13 bases between them. The CDR3 is 14 residues long. Germline-derived CDR1 and CDR2 are MNHNS and SASEGT. Data came from immunoSEQ multiplex PCR; TCRdb stores just in-frame clones and leaves some out. The sample includes 740,000 or so clones, about 80% of them seen just once. This chain connects TRBV6-1 to TRBJ2-7; TRBD1 or TRBD2 may be the D gene (5 bases each). This TCR derives from a woman in her thirties in good health. Material for sequencing was memory CD4+ T cells sorted from blood. The subset: CD45RA-negative fraction. The CDR3 reads CASNRDRSSYEQYF. The CDR3 DNA reads TGTGCCAGCAATAGGGACCGCAGCTCCTACGAGCAGTACTTC.